These 14 T cell receptor beta chains originate from one sample sequenced in a study of blood T cell repertoires in COVID-19. Produced via immunoSEQ multiplex PCR; TCRdb's table is partial and in-frame only. This sample has a few hundred thousand clones; around 91% occur once, and the top ten carry about 2.1%. Sequenced input: peripheral blood. These receptor sequences come from a woman aged 55 to 70 with COVID-19, enrolled during active disease.

The chain links TRBV6-5 to TRBJ2-5; 10 bases line up with TRBD2. V lost 4 bases to trimming and J lost 3 bases; unmatched junction nucleotides: 8. This CDR3 has 16 amino acids. The germline V gene has CDR1 MNHEY and CDR2 SVGAGI. CDR3 sequence (DNA): TGTGCCAGCAGTTCCCCTAGCGGGGGTGACGAAGAGACCCAGTACTTC. It specifies CASSSPSGGDEETQYF.

The chain links TRBV6-5 to TRBJ1-6; D not resolved. Germline CDR1 reads MNHEY; CDR2 reads SVGAGI. V was pared by 8 bases and J by 0 bases, with 11 bases between. This CDR3 has 15 amino acids. The CDR3 is CASVGFFSYNSPLHF. The DNA for the CDR3 is TGTGCCAGCGTCGGTTTTTTCTCCTATAATTCACCCCTCCACTTT.

The rearrangement joins TRBV7-2 to TRBJ1-3; 8 bases are a match to TRBD1. Trimming took 5 bases from V and 4 from J; bases not matched to a gene: 10. This CDR3 contains 16 residues. In germline, CDR1 is SGHTA, CDR2 FQGNSA. The CDR3 spells CASSPNRGIAGNTIYF. CDR3 in DNA: TGTGCCAGCAGCCCTAACAGGGGGATAGCAGGAAACACCATATATTTT.

This clone was detected once. The gene calls are TRBV19 and TRBJ1-4; weak D call: TRBD1 (5 bases). V was shortened by 8 bases and J by 14 bases, with 15 bases between the two germline ends. The CDR3 contains 11 residues. Germline CDR1 reads LNHDA; CDR2 reads SQIVND (reference sequence). The CDR3 loop is CASGNQGSLFF. DNA for the CDR3: TGTGCCAGTGGCAACCAGGGAAGTCTGTTTTTT.

V usage is TRBV5-1 and J usage is TRBJ1-6, with D unresolved. CDR1 is SGHRS, CDR2 YFSETQ, per germline. V was clipped by 0 bases and J by 7 bases, with 14 bases between them. The CDR3 has 16 residues. The CDR3 here is CASSLVNAGPNSPLHF. The CDR3 region has the DNA TGCGCCAGCAGCTTGGTCAATGCGGGTCCGAATTCACCCCTCCACTTT.

V is TRBV11-2 and J is TRBJ1-1; no firm D call. Trimming left V 3 bases short and J 11 bases short, with 13 bases between. From germline, CDR1 is SGHAT and CDR2 FQNNGV. CDR3 size: 12 residues. Here the CDR3 DNA reads TGTGCCAGCAGCTTTGCCGGAGCCGGGGCTTTCTTT. As protein: CASSFAGAGAFF.

The chain combines TRBV7-9 with TRBJ2-7, with D possibly being TRBD2 (5 bases). Germline CDR1 reads SEHNR; CDR2 reads FQNEAQ (reference sequence). Trimming removed 1 base at V and 6 bases at J, with 13 bases between. CDR3 length equals 14 residues. CDR3 residues: CASSLDYHAGEQYF. CDR3 DNA sequence: TGTGCCAGCAGCTTAGACTACCACGCGGGCGAGCAGTACTTC.

This rearrangement joins TRBV4-2 to TRBJ2-7, with TRBD2 matching 7 bases. Germline assignment: CDR1 LGHNA and CDR2 YNFKEQ. Losses at the gene ends were 0 bases for V and 2 bases for J; bases not matched to a gene: 10. This CDR3 is 17 amino acids long. The CDR3 nucleotides are TGTGCCAGCAGCCAAGATTCCCCTAGCGGAGAGGCCTACGAGCAGTACTTC. Translation: CASSQDSPSGEAYEQYF.

V gene TRBV6-5 combines with J gene TRBJ1-5, with unresolved D. Between the trimmed V and J ends, which lost 2 bases and 3 bases, there was a span of 11 bases. The CDR3 consists of 15 residues. Per germline, CDR1 MNHEY and CDR2 SVGAGI. The CDR3 loop reads CASSYVTTLNQPQHF. The CDR3 DNA reads TGTGCCAGCAGTTACGTCACCACTCTCAATCAGCCCCAGCATTTT.

The rearrangement uses TRBV19 and TRBJ1-1, with D possibly matching TRBD1 (5 bases). Germline CDR1 LNHDA, CDR2 SQIVND (reference sequence). Trimming left V 4 bases short and J 0 bases short, with 12 bases between. The CDR3 is 15 amino acids. The CDR3 coding sequence is TGTGCCAGTAGTACAGCACTGGGGCTGAACACTGAAGCTTTCTTT. This codes for CASSTALGLNTEAFF.

The rearrangement links TRBV7-2 to TRBJ1-5; no firm D call. The CDR3 is 13 residues long. Germline V gene sequence: CDR1 SGHTA, CDR2 FQGNSA. V was pared by 2 bases and J by 6 bases, with 8 bases between. In DNA form, the CDR3 reads TGTGCCAGCAGCTTACTGGGAGTTCAGCCCCAGCATTTT. Its translation is CASSLLGVQPQHF.

The rearrangement links TRBV12-3 or TRBV12-4 to TRBJ1-1; the D gene is possibly TRBD1 (6 bases). CDR3 length: 11 amino acids. V lost 6 bases to trimming and J lost 10 bases, with 12 bases between them. The DNA of the CDR3 is TGTGCCAGCAGCTACAGGGTTGGAGCTTTCTTT. Its protein is CASSYRVGAFF.

This clone has only one observation. V and J are TRBV29-1 and TRBJ1-4; tentative D call: TRBD1 (5 bases). Germline-derived CDR1 and CDR2 are SQVTM and ANQGSEA. The V gene lost 5 bases and the J gene lost 0 bases, with 10 bases spanning the gap. This CDR3 spans 14 amino acids. The CDR3 bases are TGCAGCGTTACGCAGGGTGCAACTAATGAAAAACTGTTTTTT. Encoded protein: CSVTQGATNEKLFF. The variable domain in full, completed from reference TRBV29-1 and TRBJ1-4, reads SAVISQKPSRDICQRGTSLTIQCQVDSQVTMMFWYRQQPGQSLTLIATANQGSEATYESGFVIDKFPISRPNLTFSTLTVSNMSPEDSSIYLCSVTQGATNEKLFFGSGTQLSVL.

The chain links TRBV11-3 to TRBJ2-3; TRBD2 aligns across 15 bases. The V segment lost 5 bases and the J segment 1 base; nucleotides outside the gene matches: 7. Germline CDR1 SGHNT, CDR2 YENEEA. CDR3 size: 18 residues. The CDR3 DNA follows: TGTGCCAGCAGCCCCGGGACTAGCGGGGGGTGGGGCACAGATACGCAGTATTTT. This encodes CASSPGTSGGWGTDTQYF.